This TCR beta chain is from a study of T cell repertoires in cytomegalovirus infection. Study-wide background: Recently identified HLA-C-restricted CMV epitopes and well-studied HLA-B-restricted CMV epitopes were used by the study. TCR beta signatures that were public indicated CMV infection and matching HLA type. Study-wide results and limits: Summed frequency of public TCR beta families distinguished CMV carriers with the relevant HLA. CMV-specific TCR beta clonotypes restricted by HLA-C were the ones dominating the ex vivo response.

Points on this clonotype: Antigen specificity is unknown. A much larger clonotype is one base distant, so this may be a read error. The CDR3 does not end in the conserved phenylalanine or tryptophan, so this is likely a read error.

MiXCR, applied by TCRdb to the reads, yields one record per CDR3 protein. The table records around 50,000 distinct CDR3 sequences, 20% to 25% of them present only once. The junction had 7 bases not matched to a gene; V was cut back by 7 bases and J by 7 bases. The CDR3 runs 12 residues. The source is a human donor in good health (CMV status not recorded). Some clones in this sample may be carry-over from other donors' samples. This sample comprised CD8+ T cells from cultured PBMCs, obtained from culture after CMV antigen stimulation. The chain links TRBV5-7 to TRBJ2-7; 8 nucleotides align to TRBD1. TRBV5-7 has ORF status, its function being uncertain. CDR3 amino acids: CASHRTGKEQYL. In DNA, the CDR3 is TGTGCCAGCCATAGGACAGGGAAAGAGCAGTACTTA.